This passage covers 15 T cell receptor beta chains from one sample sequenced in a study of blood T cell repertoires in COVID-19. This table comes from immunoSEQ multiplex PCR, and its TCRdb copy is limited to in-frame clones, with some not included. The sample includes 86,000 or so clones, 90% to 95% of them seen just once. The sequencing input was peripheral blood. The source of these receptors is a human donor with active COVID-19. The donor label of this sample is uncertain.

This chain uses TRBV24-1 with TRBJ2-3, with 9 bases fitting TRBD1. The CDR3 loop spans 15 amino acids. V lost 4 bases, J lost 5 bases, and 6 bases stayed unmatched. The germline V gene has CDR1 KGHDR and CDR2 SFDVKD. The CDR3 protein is CATSDRGTGIDTQYF. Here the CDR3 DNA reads TGTGCCACCAGTGACCGCGGGACAGGGATAGATACGCAGTATTTT.

The CDR3 nucleotides are TGTGCTAGTGGTCTCGACAGGGAGTTGGTCAATGAGCAGTTCTTC. This codes for CASGLDRELVNEQFF. The V call is TRBV12-5, the J call TRBJ2-1, with 7 positions matching TRBD1. Trimming at V came to 5 bases and at J to 6 bases, leaving 10 bases not matched to a gene. CDR1 and CDR2 from the germline V gene are LGHNT and FRNRAP. This CDR3 has 15 amino acids.

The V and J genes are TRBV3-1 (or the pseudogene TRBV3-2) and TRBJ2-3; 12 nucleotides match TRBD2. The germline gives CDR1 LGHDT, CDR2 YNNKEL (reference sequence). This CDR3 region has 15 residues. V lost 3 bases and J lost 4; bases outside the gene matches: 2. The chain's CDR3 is CASSHLAGGPDTQYF. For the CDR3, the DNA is TGTGCCAGCAGCCATCTAGCGGGGGGGCCAGATACGCAGTATTTT.

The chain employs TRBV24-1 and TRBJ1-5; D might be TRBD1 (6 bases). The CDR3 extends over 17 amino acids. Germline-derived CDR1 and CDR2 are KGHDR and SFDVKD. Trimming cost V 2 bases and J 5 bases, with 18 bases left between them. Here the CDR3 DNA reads TGTGCCACCAGTGATTCCCCCTTGGACAGAGGCGATCAGCCCCAGCATTTT. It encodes CATSDSPLDRGDQPQHF.

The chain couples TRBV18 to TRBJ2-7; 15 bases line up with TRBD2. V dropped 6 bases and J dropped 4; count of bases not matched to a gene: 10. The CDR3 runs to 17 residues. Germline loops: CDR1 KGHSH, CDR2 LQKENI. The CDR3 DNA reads TGTGCCAGCTCTAAAGCGGGACTAGCGGGGGGCTCGTACGAGCAGTACTTC. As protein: CASSKAGLAGGSYEQYF.

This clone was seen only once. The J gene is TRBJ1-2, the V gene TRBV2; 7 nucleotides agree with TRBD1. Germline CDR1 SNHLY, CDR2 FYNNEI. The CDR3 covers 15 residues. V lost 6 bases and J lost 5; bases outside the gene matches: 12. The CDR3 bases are TGTGCCAGCAGCCAGACAGGGTTGAAGGCGTATGGCTACACCTTC. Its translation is CASSQTGLKAYGYTF.

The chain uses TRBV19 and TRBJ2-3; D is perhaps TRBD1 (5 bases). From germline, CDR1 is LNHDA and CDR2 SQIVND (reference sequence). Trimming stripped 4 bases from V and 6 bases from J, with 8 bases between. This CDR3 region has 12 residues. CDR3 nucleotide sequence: TGTGCCAGTAGTAATGGACACGATACGCAGTATTTT. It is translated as CASSNGHDTQYF.

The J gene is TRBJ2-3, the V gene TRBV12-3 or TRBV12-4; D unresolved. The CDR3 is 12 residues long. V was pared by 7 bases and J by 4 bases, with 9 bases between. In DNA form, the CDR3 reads TGTGCCAGCACTCCTCGGTCAGATACGCAGTATTTT. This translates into CASTPRSDTQYF.

The CDR3, as DNA: TGCGCCAGCAGCCAAGATGGAACTAGTCAGGCGCAGTATTTT. This translates into CASSQDGTSQAQYF. The gene calls are TRBV4-1 and TRBJ2-3, with a possible D match to TRBD2 (5 bases). The V end lost 0 bases, the J end lost 10 bases, and 14 bases lay between the germline ends. Per the germline V gene, CDR1 is MGHRA and CDR2 is YSYEKL. This CDR3 spans 14 amino acids.

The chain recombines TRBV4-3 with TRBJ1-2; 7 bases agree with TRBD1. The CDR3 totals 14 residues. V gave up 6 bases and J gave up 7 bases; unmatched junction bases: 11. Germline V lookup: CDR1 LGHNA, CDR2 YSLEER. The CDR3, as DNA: TGCGCCAGCAGTCAAAGGGGGCGCTGGGGTGGCTACACCTTC. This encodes CASSQRGRWGGYTF.

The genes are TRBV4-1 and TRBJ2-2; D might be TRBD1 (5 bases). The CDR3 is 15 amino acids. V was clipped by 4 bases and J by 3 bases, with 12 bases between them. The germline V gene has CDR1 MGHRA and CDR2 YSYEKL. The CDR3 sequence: CASSLSRGDTGELFF. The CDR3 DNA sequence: TGCGCCAGCAGCCTGTCTAGGGGCGACACCGGGGAGCTGTTTTTT.

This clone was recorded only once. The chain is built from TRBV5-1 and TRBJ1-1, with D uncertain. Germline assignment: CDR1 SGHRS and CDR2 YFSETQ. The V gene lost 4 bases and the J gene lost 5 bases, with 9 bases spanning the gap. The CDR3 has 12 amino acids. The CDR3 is CASSGGSTEAFF. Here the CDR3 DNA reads TGCGCCAGCAGCGGAGGGAGTACTGAAGCTTTCTTT.

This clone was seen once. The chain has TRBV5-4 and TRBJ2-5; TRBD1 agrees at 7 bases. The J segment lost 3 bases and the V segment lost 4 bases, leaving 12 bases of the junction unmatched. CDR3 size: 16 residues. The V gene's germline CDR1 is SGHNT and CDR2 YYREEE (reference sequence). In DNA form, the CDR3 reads TGTGCCAGCAGCCGATCAGGGGGTCGAAATGAAGAGACCCAGTACTTC. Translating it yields CASSRSGGRNEETQYF.

This CDR3 reads CASSPTGVDYGYTF. The DNA for the CDR3 is TGTGCCAGTAGCCCTACAGGGGTCGACTATGGCTACACCTTC. The chain links TRBV19 to TRBJ1-2; TRBD1 matches 7 bases. The V and J ends lost 6 bases and 3 bases, in that order; junction bases with no gene match: 7. There are 14 residues in the CDR3. Germline lookup yields CDR1 LNHDA and CDR2 SQIVND (reference sequence).

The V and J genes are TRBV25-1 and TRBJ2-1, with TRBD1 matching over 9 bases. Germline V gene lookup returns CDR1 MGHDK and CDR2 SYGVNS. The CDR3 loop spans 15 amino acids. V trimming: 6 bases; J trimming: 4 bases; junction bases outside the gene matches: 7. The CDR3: CASRETGGGYNEQFF. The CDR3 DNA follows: TGTGCCAGCAGGGAAACAGGGGGCGGTTACAATGAGCAGTTCTTC. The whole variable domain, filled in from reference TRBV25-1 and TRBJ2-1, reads EADIYQTPRYLVIGTGKKITLECSQTMGHDKMYWYQQDPGMELHLIHYSYGVNSTEKGDLSSESTVSRIRTEHFPLTLESARPSHTSQYLCASRETGGGYNEQFFGPGTRLTVL.